The 31 T cell receptor beta chains in this list originate from one sample, sequenced in a study of T cells in Graves' hyperthyroidism and ophthalmopathy. Regions amplified from RNA transcripts were the TCR beta CDR3 regions. TCR CDR3 underwent first-round RT-PCR with the HTBI primer set. In TCRdb, the multiplex PCR reads were re-called with MiXCR into one record per CDR3 protein. The table shows fewer than 400,000 distinct CDR3 sequences, with about 25% occurring only once. Sequencing was carried out using blood. Source of these receptors: a middle-aged man with Graves' hyperthyroidism.

The chain combines TRBV11-2 with TRBJ2-7, with D perhaps matching TRBD2 (5 bases). Per the germline V gene, CDR1 is SGHAT and CDR2 is FQNNGV. V was pared by 6 bases and J by 6 bases, with 18 bases between. The length of the CDR3 is 14 residues. The CDR3 bases are TGTGCCAGCAGTTTTTCTGGGAGATTCCGCGAGCAGTACTTC. It yields the protein CASSFSGRFREQYF. Together with reference TRBV11-2 and TRBJ2-7, the CDR3 gives the full variable domain: EAGVAQSPRYKIIEKRQSVAFWCNPISGHATLYWYQQILGQGPKLLIQFQNNGVVDDSQLPKDRFSAERLKGVDSTLKIQPAKLEDSAVYLCASSFSGRFREQYFGPGTRLTVT.

At least ten counts were recorded for this clonotype. The chain has TRBV12-3 or TRBV12-4 and TRBJ2-7, with 10 positions matching TRBD1. V was pared by 3 bases and J by 5 bases, with 4 bases of the junction left unmatched. CDR3 length equals 14 residues. CDR3 bases: TGTGCCAGCAGTTTCTGGGACAGGGGCGACGAGCAGTACTTC. This encodes CASSFWDRGDEQYF.

This clonotype occurred a few times. The CDR3 DNA is TGCAGTGCTAGTCGGAGGGACTCTTTCGATGAGCAGTTCTTC. This encodes CSASRRDSFDEQFF. The chain is built from TRBV20-1 and TRBJ2-1, with a possible D match to TRBD2 (6 bases). Germline-derived CDR1 and CDR2 are DFQATT and SNEGSKA (reference sequence). The CDR3 runs to 14 residues. Trimming shortened V by 3 bases and J by 8 bases, and 17 bases separated the two germline ends.

This clonotype was picked up a small number of times. The V call is TRBV7-9, the J call TRBJ2-5; D unresolved. V dropped 5 bases and J dropped 3 bases, with 13 bases sitting between them. Germline-derived CDR1 and CDR2 are SEHNR and FQNEAQ (reference sequence). CDR3 size: 14 residues. This chain's CDR3 is CASSVTGSKETQYF. The CDR3 nucleotides read TGTGCCAGCAGCGTGACCGGATCTAAAGAGACCCAGTACTTC.

This clonotype was detected once. The chain joins TRBV27 to TRBJ1-1; 8 positions agree with TRBD1. CDR3 length equals 14 residues. Germline V gene data show CDR1 as MNHEY and CDR2 as SMNVEV (reference sequence). Unmatched junction bases numbered 8, after V lost 9 bases and J lost 2 bases. The CDR3 DNA follows: TGTGCCAGGCGCTGTGACAGGGGAAACACTGAAGCTTTCTTT. This codes for CARRCDRGNTEAFF.

This clonotype was seen more than once but under ten times. The CDR3 sequence is CASSQEGQTDTQYF. CDR3 sequence (DNA): TGCGCCAGCAGCCAAGAGGGACAGACAGATACGCAGTATTTT. V and J are TRBV4-1 and TRBJ2-3; 7 bases fit TRBD1. Per germline, CDR1 MGHRA and CDR2 YSYEKL. The V and J ends lost 0 bases and 3 bases, in that order; junction bases with no gene match: 0. There are 14 residues in the CDR3.

This clonotype was observed a handful of times. The chain carries TRBV5-1 and TRBJ2-3; D not resolved. Trimming shortened V by 0 bases and J by 5 bases, and 7 bases separated the two germline ends. The CDR3 sequence is 13 residues long. Germline-derived CDR1 and CDR2 are SGHRS and YFSETQ. For the CDR3, the DNA is TGCGCCAGCAGCTTGGGCTATCAAGATACGCAGTATTTT. Translation gives CASSLGYQDTQYF. Full variable domain (remainder filled in from reference TRBV5-1 and TRBJ2-3): KAGVTQTPRYLIKTRGQQVTLSCSPISGHRSVSWYQQTPGQGLQFLFEYFSETQRNKGNFPGRFSGRQFSNSRSEMNVSTLELGDSALYLCASSLGYQDTQYFGPGTRLTVL.

The chain uses TRBV20-1 and TRBJ1-2; TRBD1 matches at 9 bases. Losses at the gene ends were 5 bases for V and 5 bases for J; bases not matched to a gene: 6. Germline V gives CDR1 DFQATT, CDR2 SNEGSKA (reference sequence). The CDR3 runs to 13 residues. This CDR3 is CSALDRGTYGYTF. The CDR3 nucleotides read TGCAGTGCTCTGGACAGGGGCACGTATGGCTACACCTTC.

The rearrangement links TRBV24-1 to TRBJ2-1; no clear D. Germline V gives CDR1 KGHDR, CDR2 SFDVKD. The CDR3 is 13 amino acids. V was clipped by 3 bases and J by 8 bases, with 10 bases between them. For the CDR3, the DNA is TGTGCCACCAGTGATGAGGTGGCCGATGAGCAGTTCTTC. It yields the protein CATSDEVADEQFF.

This clonotype was counted ten times or more. The gene calls are TRBV11-3 and TRBJ2-1; 9 bases agree with TRBD1. V lost 5 bases, J lost 7 bases, and 9 bases stayed unmatched. Germline CDR1 reads SGHNT; CDR2 reads YENEEA. The CDR3 is made up of 15 amino acids. For the CDR3, the DNA is TGTGCCAGCAGCGTTGGGACAGGGTTGGGGAATGAGCAGTTCTTC. Its protein product is CASSVGTGLGNEQFF.

V gene TRBV12-3 or TRBV12-4 combines with J gene TRBJ1-2; D possibly corresponds to TRBD1 (6 bases). The germline V and J ends were trimmed by 7 bases and 4 bases, with 22 bases remaining between them. The CDR3 consists of 16 residues. CDR3 residues: CASTLSGGGGGYGYTF. The CDR3 DNA sequence: TGTGCCAGCACCCTATCGGGGGGCGGGGGCGGCTATGGCTACACCTTC.

This chain links TRBV29-1 with TRBJ2-5; a weak D match, TRBD2 (6 bases). The germline V and J ends were trimmed by 4 bases and 3 bases, with 12 bases remaining between them. This CDR3 spans 13 amino acids. Germline V gene lookup returns CDR1 SQVTM and CDR2 ANQGSEA. DNA for the CDR3: TGCAGCGTTGTGATGCGGGGAAAAGAGACCCAGTACTTC. This codes for CSVVMRGKETQYF.

This clonotype was picked up a small number of times. The chain links TRBV5-5 to TRBJ2-7; D is uncertain. V lost 0 bases, J lost 1 base, and 11 bases lay in between. CDR1 SGHKS and CDR2 YYEKEE come from the germline V gene (reference sequence). The CDR3 covers 15 residues. Here the CDR3 DNA reads TGTGCCAGCAGCTTGGAAGTTCACGGGTCCTACGAGCAGTACTTC. Encoded protein: CASSLEVHGSYEQYF.

This clonotype was seen a handful of times. The rearrangement joins TRBV28 to TRBJ1-2, with TRBD1 as a possible D gene (5 bases). The CDR3 is made up of 16 amino acids. Trimming removed 5 bases from V and 8 bases from J, with 24 bases in between. Germline CDR1 MDHEN, CDR2 SYDVKM. The CDR3 region has the DNA TGTGCCAGCAGTCCCGGGGCGTCTGGTCCAAGTAGGGGCTACACCTTC. It specifies CASSPGASGPSRGYTF.

The table lists this clonotype with many counts. The CDR3 region has the DNA TGTGCCAGCAGCAGTTTACCCACCAATCAGCCCCAGCATTTT. This translates into CASSSLPTNQPQHF. The V and J genes are TRBV28 and TRBJ1-5, with unresolved D. CDR3 length equals 14 residues. Trimming stripped 6 bases from V and 3 bases from J, with 12 bases between. Germline V gene lookup returns CDR1 MDHEN and CDR2 SYDVKM.

About this clonotype itself: A clone one base away is much larger, so this may be a read error. The chain has TRBV2 and TRBJ2-7; D is unclear. The CDR3 is 13 residues long. Germline V gene sequence: CDR1 SNHLY, CDR2 FYNNEI. V lost 2 bases and J lost 0, with 5 bases in between. The CDR3 DNA reads as TGTGCCAGCAGTGAAAGGGTCTCCTACGAGCAGTACTTC. It codes for CASSERVSYEQYF.

This clonotype came up many times. The chain couples TRBV7-2 to TRBJ2-1, with D hard to call. V lost 4 bases to trimming and J lost 6 bases, with 10 bases between them. The CDR3 sequence is 13 residues long. The germline V gene encodes CDR1 SGHTA and CDR2 FQGNSA. The CDR3 spells CASSSSDGNEQFF. The DNA for the CDR3 is TGTGCCAGCAGCTCTTCAGATGGCAATGAGCAGTTCTTC.

There are a few counts of this clonotype. The chain joins TRBV5-1 to TRBJ2-5; D not certain. The CDR3 runs to 16 residues. Germline V lookup: CDR1 SGHRS, CDR2 YFSETQ. V lost 0 bases, J lost 2 bases, and 14 bases lay in between. The CDR3 DNA sequence: TGCGCCAGCAGCTTGGGCGGTGGGAATTCACAAGAGACCCAGTACTTC. Translation gives CASSLGGGNSQETQYF. The full variable domain, its missing parts supplied by reference TRBV5-1 and TRBJ2-5, is KAGVTQTPRYLIKTRGQQVTLSCSPISGHRSVSWYQQTPGQGLQFLFEYFSETQRNKGNFPGRFSGRQFSNSRSEMNVSTLELGDSALYLCASSLGGGNSQETQYFGPGTRLLVL.

In this sample, this clonotype turned up a few times. The chain employs TRBV20-1 and TRBJ2-5; D perhaps matches TRBD2 (6 bases). Trimming removed 3 bases from V and 7 bases from J, with 18 bases in between. Per germline, CDR1 DFQATT and CDR2 SNEGSKA (reference sequence). The CDR3 consists of 14 residues. CDR3 sequence (DNA): TGCAGTGCTAGCCACAGGACTACCCGGGGGACCCAGTACTTC. This gives the protein CSASHRTTRGTQYF.

This sequence joins TRBV18 and TRBJ2-4; D could derive from TRBD1 or TRBD2 (5 bases each). The CDR3 totals 17 residues. The germline V gene encodes CDR1 KGHSH and CDR2 LQKENI. V was pared by 1 base and J by 1 base, with 14 bases between. CDR3 loop: CASSPRDGGRAKNIQYF. CDR3 sequence (DNA): TGTGCCAGCTCACCACGAGATGGGGGACGGGCCAAAAACATTCAGTACTTC.

This clonotype was counted once. Just one base apart from a much larger clone, this may be a read error. The chain has TRBV7-7 and TRBJ2-2, with 8 positions matching TRBD1. This CDR3 is built from 14 residues. CDR1 and CDR2 from the germline V gene are SSHAT and FNYEAQ (reference sequence). CDR3 region: CASGQDRGTGELFF. CDR3 coding DNA: TGTGCTAGCGGCCAAGACAGGGGCACCGGGGAGCTGTTTTTT.

This clonotype was detected ten times or more. The rearrangement joins TRBV12-3 or TRBV12-4 to TRBJ2-1; tentatively, D is TRBD1 (5 bases). The CDR3 sequence is 15 residues long. Between the trimmed V and J ends, which lost 3 bases and 1 base, there was a span of 10 bases. The CDR3 protein is CASSFVQGSYNEQFF. The DNA of the CDR3 is TGTGCCAGCAGTTTCGTTCAGGGTTCCTACAATGAGCAGTTCTTC.

This chain connects TRBV27 to TRBJ1-4; 9 bases agree with TRBD1. The V gene's germline CDR1 is MNHEY and CDR2 SMNVEV (reference sequence). With V trimmed by 1 base and J by 7 bases, 4 bases remained unmatched. The CDR3 has 15 residues. This CDR3 is CASSLLGQGGEKLFF. In DNA, the CDR3 is TGTGCCAGCAGTTTATTGGGACAGGGTGGTGAAAAACTGTTTTTT.

This clonotype was counted only a few times. The CDR3 reads CASSQPGQGSLFQFKQYF. Written as DNA, the CDR3 is TGTGCCAGCAGTCAACCGGGACAGGGGTCCCTTTTTCAATTCAAGCAGTACTTC. The rearrangement joins TRBV6-2 or TRBV6-3 to TRBJ2-7, with 10 bases matching TRBD1. With 5 bases clipped from V and 8 bases from J, the junction kept 21 bases outside the gene matches. The germline gives CDR1 MNHEY, CDR2 SVGEGT. The CDR3 runs 18 residues.

The CDR3 is CAISESTASNQPQHF. The CDR3 DNA sequence: TGTGCCATCAGTGAGTCTACAGCTAGCAATCAGCCCCAGCATTTT. The V call is TRBV10-3, the J call TRBJ1-5; D is uncertain. V was pared by 0 bases and J by 0 bases, with 6 bases between. CDR3 length equals 15 residues. Germline V gene sequence: CDR1 ENHRY, CDR2 SYGVKD.

CDR3: CASSLGASRHEQYF. The CDR3, as DNA: TGTGCCAGCAGCTTAGGGGCGTCAAGACACGAGCAGTACTTC. The chain carries TRBV3-1 and TRBJ2-7; tentative D call: TRBD1 (5 bases). This CDR3 is built from 14 residues. Germline CDR1 reads LGHDT; CDR2 reads YNNKEL (reference sequence). The V gene lost 5 bases and the J gene lost 5 bases, with 16 bases spanning the gap.

This clonotype was seen ten or more times. V gene TRBV12-3 or TRBV12-4 combines with J gene TRBJ1-1, with TRBD1 matching 7 bases. This CDR3 region has 14 residues. With 6 bases clipped from V and 0 bases from J, the junction kept 4 bases outside the gene matches. In nucleotides, the CDR3 is TGTGCCAGCAGCAACAGGGGAATGAACACTGAAGCTTTCTTT. Amino acids: CASSNRGMNTEAFF.

This clonotype was seen a few times. This chain links TRBV12-5 with TRBJ2-1; either TRBD1 or TRBD2 may supply D (6 bases each). CDR3 length: 13 amino acids. The V and J ends lost 6 bases and 4 bases respectively, with 10 bases between them. CDR1 and CDR2 (germline): LGHNT, FRNRAP. CDR3 in DNA: TGTGCTAGTGGGAGGGGGGCATACAATGAGCAGTTCTTC. It translates to CASGRGAYNEQFF.

The chain employs TRBV19 and TRBJ2-1; 13 nucleotides line up with TRBD2. Germline lookup yields CDR1 LNHDA and CDR2 SQIVND (reference sequence). CDR3 length: 15 amino acids. Trimming took 5 bases from V and 5 from J; bases not matched to a gene: 3. For the CDR3, the DNA is TGTGCCAGTAGTTCCGGACTAGCGGGAGACAATGAGCAGTTCTTC. Protein sequence: CASSSGLAGDNEQFF.

This clonotype showed up many times. CDR3 sequence (DNA): TGCAGCGTTGGGACCGACCGGGCGGGAGCTTTCTTT. Its translation: CSVGTDRAGAFF. This chain links TRBV29-1 with TRBJ1-1; D is unresolved. The V end was cut by 4 bases, the J end by 10 bases, with 16 bases between. Germline V gene sequence: CDR1 SQVTM, CDR2 ANQGSEA. The CDR3 covers 12 residues. Full variable domain (outside the CDR3, taken from reference TRBV29-1 and TRBJ1-1): SAVISQKPSRDICQRGTSLTIQCQVDSQVTMMFWYRQQPGQSLTLIATANQGSEATYESGFVIDKFPISRPNLTFSTLTVSNMSPEDSSIYLCSVGTDRAGAFFGQGTRLTVV.

In this sample, this clonotype turned up a few times. The CDR3 spells CASSLHGTGDDQPQHF. In DNA, the CDR3 is TGTGCCAGCAGTCTACACGGGACAGGGGACGATCAGCCCCAGCATTTT. The V call is TRBV6-2 or TRBV6-3, the J call TRBJ1-5; 10 positions match TRBD1. Germline V gene lookup returns CDR1 MNHEY and CDR2 SVGEGT. Trimming at V came to 5 bases and at J to 5 bases, leaving 9 bases not matched to a gene. The CDR3 totals 16 residues.